The 15 T cell receptor beta chains below come from one sample, sequenced in a study of T cell changes during pregnancy in multiple sclerosis. The method was immunoSEQ multiplex PCR; TCRdb's version includes in-frame clones alone and lacks a portion of them. Here the sample spans around 53,000 clones, more than 75% being singletons. The sequencing used CD8+ T cells from peripheral blood mononuclear cells, collected before pregnancy. The receptors stem from a female donor with multiple sclerosis, enrolled in a pregnancy study.

This clone was detected ten times or more. The sample has other DNA sequences that encode this CDR3 too. The chain couples TRBV6-4 to TRBJ2-2, with unresolved D. Trimming stripped 0 bases from V and 5 bases from J, with 4 bases between. CDR3 length: 13 residues. Looked up from germline, CDR1 is MRHNA and CDR2 is SNTAGT. As DNA, the CDR3 is TGTGCCAGCAGTGACTCGAGTACCGGGGAGCTGTTTTTT. Protein product: CASSDSSTGELFF.

The rearrangement joins TRBV5-5 to TRBJ1-6; the D is unclear. Germline assignment: CDR1 SGHKS and CDR2 YYEKEE (reference sequence). V dropped 3 bases and J dropped 7 bases, with 14 bases sitting between them. This CDR3 comprises 15 residues. The CDR3 sequence: CASSSTGGGNSPLHF. CDR3 in DNA: TGTGCCAGCAGCTCGACGGGCGGCGGGAATTCACCCCTCCACTTT.

A single count supports this clone. The chain carries TRBV7-2 and TRBJ2-1, with 11 bases identical to TRBD2. This CDR3 has 18 amino acids. CDR1 is SGHTA, CDR2 FQGNSA, per germline. V trimming: 5 bases; J trimming: 1 base; junction bases outside the gene matches: 10. CDR3 bases: TGTGCCAGCAGCCTTAGCGGGGGGGCCGCCGGTTCCTACAATGAGCAGTTCTTC. It encodes CASSLSGGAAGSYNEQFF.

The chain has TRBV14 and TRBJ2-3, with 7 bases identical to TRBD2. Germline assignment: CDR1 SGHDN and CDR2 FVKESK. CDR3 length: 18 amino acids. The trim removed 2 bases at V and 1 base at J, leaving 12 bases unmatched. The CDR3 loop reads CASSQMGQTRGGTDTQYF. For the CDR3, the DNA is TGTGCCAGCAGCCAAATGGGGCAAACCCGGGGGGGCACAGATACGCAGTATTTT.

This chain links TRBV7-9 with TRBJ2-7; 10 bases are shared with TRBD1. CDR1 and CDR2 from the germline V gene are SEHNR and FQNEAQ (reference sequence). The CDR3 consists of 16 residues. Unmatched junction bases numbered 9, after V lost 5 bases and J lost 2 bases. The CDR3 here is CASSLDRGYRPYEQYF. CDR3 sequence (DNA): TGTGCCAGCAGCCTGGACAGGGGGTACCGACCCTACGAGCAGTACTTC.

V gene TRBV11-3 combines with J gene TRBJ1-5; possible D gene TRBD1, 5 bases. V lost 0 bases, J lost 5 bases, and 11 bases lay in between. The length of the CDR3 is 15 residues. Germline CDR1 and CDR2: SGHNT and YENEEA. This CDR3 is CASSLDFGGYQPQHF. The DNA of the CDR3 is TGTGCCAGCAGCTTAGATTTTGGGGGGTATCAGCCCCAGCATTTT.

The J gene is TRBJ1-1, the V gene TRBV6-6; no definite D call. Germline V gene sequence: CDR1 MNHNY, CDR2 SVGAGI (reference sequence). There are 13 residues in the CDR3. Trimming cost V 7 bases and J 6 bases, with 15 bases left between them. The chain's CDR3 is CASTLSGPAEAFF. As DNA, the CDR3 is TGTGCCAGCACCTTAAGTGGCCCCGCTGAAGCTTTCTTT.

The genes are TRBV27 and TRBJ1-1; D unclear. The CDR3 has 13 residues. CDR1 is MNHEY and CDR2 is SMNVEV in the germline V gene (reference sequence). V shed 5 bases and J shed 3 bases, with 10 bases lying between them. The CDR3 DNA sequence: TGTGCCAGCAGTCCCCCCCATGACACTGAAGCTTTCTTT. As protein: CASSPPHDTEAFF.

The V call is TRBV9, the J call TRBJ2-7, with D perhaps TRBD1 (6 bases). Trimming removed 0 bases from V and 2 bases from J, with 9 bases in between. CDR3 length: 14 amino acids. Germline CDR1 SGDLS, CDR2 YYNGEE. Here the CDR3 DNA reads TGTGCCAGCAGCGTAGGGGACAAGCCCTACGAGCAGTACTTC. Amino acids: CASSVGDKPYEQYF.

The CDR3 spells CASSPGSAYEQYF. Here the CDR3 DNA reads TGTGCCAGCTCTCCCGGGTCAGCCTACGAGCAGTACTTC. The chain is built from TRBV9 and TRBJ2-7, with D uncertain. The germline V gene encodes CDR1 SGDLS and CDR2 YYNGEE. The length of the CDR3 is 13 residues. Trimming took off 7 bases at V and 2 bases at J, with 13 bases between the two ends.

The chain has TRBV4-2 and TRBJ1-4; 8 nucleotides line up with TRBD1. The CDR3 runs 14 residues. Germline V gives CDR1 LGHNA, CDR2 YNFKEQ. J lost 8 bases, V lost 4 bases, and 6 bases had no gene match. CDR3 protein: CASSPDRGGEKLFF. CDR3 coding DNA: TGTGCCAGCAGCCCCGACAGGGGAGGGGAAAAACTGTTTTTT.

The gene calls are TRBV2 and TRBJ1-3; D is perhaps TRBD1 (5 bases). The CDR3 loop spans 13 amino acids. Germline-derived CDR1 and CDR2 are SNHLY and FYNNEI. Between the trimmed V and J ends, which lost 7 bases and 2 bases, there was a span of 9 bases. CDR3 in amino acids: CASTGGTGNTIYF. CDR3 DNA: TGTGCCAGCACCGGGGGTACTGGAAACACCATATATTTT.

The chain combines TRBV7-9 with TRBJ1-1; no firm D call. The CDR3 covers 15 residues. V lost 0 bases to trimming and J lost 1 base, with 9 bases between them. Germline lookup yields CDR1 SEHNR and CDR2 FQNEAQ (reference sequence). CDR3: CASSLARVTNTEAFF. CDR3 bases: TGTGCCAGCAGCTTAGCACGAGTCACGAACACTGAAGCTTTCTTT.

In DNA, the CDR3 is TGCGCCAGCAGCTTGGTGATGGTACTAGCGGGGAATGAGCAGTTCTTC. This encodes CASSLVMVLAGNEQFF. V gene TRBV5-1 combines with J gene TRBJ2-1; 10 bases align to TRBD2. The germline gives CDR1 SGHRS, CDR2 YFSETQ. The CDR3 length is 16 residues. Trimming at V came to 0 bases and at J to 7 bases, leaving 7 bases not matched to a gene.

The rearrangement links TRBV4-3 to TRBJ2-7, with 11 nucleotides matching TRBD2. The V segment lost 5 bases and the J segment 3 bases; nucleotides outside the gene matches: 3. CDR1 is LGHNA and CDR2 is YSLEER in the germline V gene. This CDR3 is 14 amino acids long. CDR3 sequence: CASSVTSGGYEQYF. The CDR3 bases are TGCGCCAGCAGCGTAACTAGCGGGGGCTACGAGCAGTACTTC.